Listed below are T cell receptor beta chains from one sample, sequenced in a study of OX40 agonist ivuxolimab in advanced cancers. The table came from immunoSEQ multiplex PCR; TCRdb's copy has only in-frame clones and leaves some out. The data show more than 50,000 clones, about four fifths seen once. Sequenced here: CD4+ or CD8+ T cells sorted from blood, sampled in a trial of the OX40 agonist ivuxolimab. The source is an adult with an advanced solid tumor such as melanoma, head and neck, liver or kidney cancer. The conserved cysteine and the conserved F or W are not part of the CDR3 here.

J,V,CDR3
TRBJ1-2,TRBV6-1,ASSEREYGGYGYT
TRBJ2-3,TRBV5-1,ASSLAGTEDTQY
TRBJ1-1,TRBV2,ASTPTEGMAF
TRBJ2-7,TRBV7-8,ASNSGPYYEQY
TRBJ1-1,TRBV4-1,ASSQDSSLRGAF
TRBJ2-7,TRBV28,ASSSGTFPNEQY
TRBJ1-3,TRBV15,ATSPEGQISGNTIY
NA,TRBV23-1,ASSPPSDSSYEQY
TRBJ2-7,TRBV15,ATSLGLAGAYEQY
TRBJ2-7,TRBV4-3,ASSQLTGTGGTEQY
TRBJ1-2,TRBV5-4,ASSLGQLYDYT
TRBJ2-1,TRBV5-4,ATSRDRYNEQF
TRBJ2-1,TRBV7-9,ASSWTSGNNEQF
TRBJ2-4,TRBV11-2,ASSIGAGGIAKNIQY
TRBJ2-3,TRBV7-9,ASSPLPMLSTDTQY
TRBJ2-3,TRBV7-9,ASSPRTDTQY
TRBJ1-2,TRBV2,ASSETGRGGYT
TRBJ1-1,TRBV18,ASSSVGGNTEAF
TRBJ1-6,TRBV7-2,ASSQIGQGNSPLH
TRBJ2-5,TRBV19,ASSPNWGSQETQY
TRBJ1-4,TRBV7-9,ASSFGGTNEKLF
TRBJ2-2,TRBV30,AWRQENTGELF
TRBJ2-5,TRBV28,ASSLRGPGTQY
TRBJ1-3,TRBV23-1,ASSQVGGRSGNTIY
TRBJ2-7,TRBV6-5,ASSYGVTYEQY
TRBJ2-7,TRBV7-6,ASSPRELARYYEQY
TRBJ2-4,TRBV4-3,ASSPVAGAQLAAKNIQY
TRBJ2-3,TRBV6-5,ASSYYQGSDTQY
TRBJ1-2,TRBV10-1,ASSATGGYGYT
TRBJ1-1,TRBV2,ASSEVVNTEAF
TRBJ2-1,TRBV5-1,ASSPGQTTYNEQF
TRBJ2-7,TRBV1,TSSSRDHQAHEQY
TRBJ1-1,TRBV7-9,ASSLGPLGGQGRDAF
TRBJ1-5,TRBV30,AWCHRGYNQPQH
TRBJ1-3,TRBV7-9,ASSHQGTGPGNTIY
TRBJ2-4,TRBV5-4,ASSEPVGGRNIQY
TRBJ1-6,TRBV29-1,SVEDRGPTPSSYNSPLH
TRBJ2-7,TRBV19,ASRKTETYEQY
TRBJ2-7,TRBV7-6,ASSLRLARDEQY
TRBJ2-5,TRBV30,AWSVNMETQY
TRBJ2-7,TRBV6-5,ASSPTGSYEQY
TRBJ2-2,TRBV12-5,ASGRGLAGRTGELF
TRBJ1-2,TRBV4-2,ASSLPGRQVGYT
TRBJ1-1,TRBV11-2,ASSFEAGDAF
TRBJ1-6,TRBV6-5,ASSYEGGIRNSPLH
TRBJ1-4,TRBV12-5,ASGLVQGSTNEKLF
TRBJ2-3,TRBV7-2,ASSLDHGRADTQY
TRBJ2-5,TRBV15,ATSLGASGGRETQY
TRBJ2-1,TRBV6-4,ASSDGQDNEQF
TRBJ1-3,TRBV6-5,ASSYSGTGSGNTIY
TRBJ1-1,TRBV19,ASSRANTEAF
TRBJ1-2,TRBV19,ASTRDRDRGFGYT
TRBJ2-5,TRBV29-1,SVRRGGLGETQY